One and the same sample provided the 28 T cell receptor beta chains below, sequenced in a study of blood T cell repertoires in COVID-19. Measured with immunoSEQ multiplex PCR; TCRdb has only the in-frame clones, and not every one. The sample holds some 130,000 clones, 75% to 90% seen once. Sequencing was carried out using peripheral blood. These receptor sequences come from a woman between 50 and 59 years old who had recovered from COVID-19.

The CDR3 reads CASSLPTGRVGYTF. The DNA for the CDR3 is TGTGCCAGTAGTCTTCCGACAGGGCGGGTTGGCTACACCTTC. The chain couples TRBV19 to TRBJ1-2, with TRBD1 identical over 7 bases. Germline V gene lookup returns CDR1 LNHDA and CDR2 SQIVND (reference sequence). This CDR3 is built from 14 residues. The V gene end was trimmed by 5 bases and the J gene end by 7 bases; junction bases not matched to a gene: 10.

This rearrangement joins TRBV4-3 to TRBJ2-1; D not resolved. The germline V gene encodes CDR1 LGHNA and CDR2 YSLEER. There are 14 residues in the CDR3. V lost 4 bases to trimming and J lost 1 base, with 8 bases between them. CDR3 nucleotides: TGCGCCAGCAGCCCAGCAGCGTCCTACAATGAGCAGTTCTTC. The encoded protein is CASSPAASYNEQFF.

The chain combines TRBV7-2 with TRBJ1-5; D is perhaps TRBD1 (5 bases). In germline, CDR1 is SGHTA, CDR2 FQGNSA. The CDR3 runs 13 residues. Trimming pared 5 bases from V and 5 bases from J, leaving 10 bases between. In DNA form, the CDR3 reads TGTGCCAGCAGCCCAGCCAGGGATCAGCCCCAGCATTTT. Translated: CASSPARDQPQHF. The full variable domain, rest sourced from reference TRBV7-2 and TRBJ1-5, is GAGVSQSPSNKVTEKGKDVELRCDPISGHTALYWYRQSLGQGLEFLIYFQGNSAPDKSGLPSDRFSAERTGGSVSTLTIQRTQQEDSAVYLCASSPARDQPQHFGDGTRLSIL.

The rearrangement uses TRBV11-2 and TRBJ2-3; 7 nucleotides match TRBD2. The CDR3 is 17 amino acids. The V gene end was trimmed by 4 bases and the J gene end by 0 bases; junction bases not matched to a gene: 10. Germline loops: CDR1 SGHAT, CDR2 FQNNGV. CDR3 bases: TGTGCCAGCAGCTCGACCCTCCGGGAGGCGAGCACAGATACGCAGTATTTT. It encodes CASSSTLREASTDTQYF.

J is TRBJ2-3 and V is TRBV2; TRBD1 matches at 7 bases. Per the germline V gene, CDR1 is SNHLY and CDR2 is FYNNEI. V lost 3 bases, J lost 2 bases, and 5 bases stayed unmatched. CDR3 length: 15 residues. CDR3 loop: CASSDRDRYTDTQYF. In DNA, the CDR3 is TGTGCCAGCAGTGATCGGGACAGATACACAGATACGCAGTATTTT.

Here the CDR3 reads CASRRTGRNTIYF. The CDR3 DNA follows: TGTGCCAGCAGACGGACAGGGAGAAACACCATATATTTT. The chain combines TRBV6-5 with TRBJ1-3, with 8 bases identical to TRBD1. This CDR3 is 13 amino acids long. Unmatched junction bases numbered 3, after V lost 6 bases and J lost 5 bases. The germline V gene encodes CDR1 MNHEY and CDR2 SVGAGI.

This clone showed up just once. The chain is built from TRBV18 and TRBJ1-1, with D possibly matching TRBD1 (5 bases). Germline CDR1 is KGHSH and CDR2 is LQKENI. Trimming shortened V by 1 base and J by 3 bases, and 9 bases separated the two germline ends. The CDR3 is made up of 14 amino acids. Written as DNA, the CDR3 is TGTGCCAGCTCACCACTTGGGGGGGACACTGAAGCTTTCTTT. This translates into CASSPLGGDTEAFF.

The chain uses TRBV18 and TRBJ1-1; D is unresolved. CDR3 length equals 14 residues. Trimming stripped 1 base from V and 0 bases from J, with 6 bases between. Germline V CDR1 and CDR2: KGHSH, LQKENI. The CDR3 nucleotides are TGTGCCAGCTCACCACAGCTTATGAACACTGAAGCTTTCTTT. This codes for CASSPQLMNTEAFF. The full variable domain, completed using reference TRBV18 and TRBJ1-1, is NAGVMQNPRHLVRRRGQEARLRCSPMKGHSHVYWYRQLPEEGLKFMVYLQKENIIDESGMPKERFSAEFPKEGPSILRIQQVVRGDSAAYFCASSPQLMNTEAFFGQGTRLTVV.

V gene TRBV6-1 combines with J gene TRBJ2-1; TRBD1 agrees at 8 bases. This CDR3 is built from 16 residues. The trim removed 0 bases at V and 3 bases at J, leaving 4 bases unmatched. The germline gives CDR1 MNHNS, CDR2 SASEGT. CDR3 coding DNA: TGTGCCAGCAGTGAAGCGTCAGGGGGCGGCTACAATGAGCAGTTCTTC. It yields the protein CASSEASGGGYNEQFF.

This clone was seen at least ten times. CDR3 amino acids: CASSAAPGTSRNTGELFF. In DNA form, the CDR3 reads TGTGCCAGCAGCGCCGCTCCCGGGACTAGCCGAAACACCGGGGAGCTGTTTTTT. This rearrangement joins TRBV9 to TRBJ2-2; 9 nucleotides agree with TRBD2. Trimming took 3 bases from V and 2 from J; bases not matched to a gene: 11. The CDR3 consists of 18 residues. The germline V gene has CDR1 SGDLS and CDR2 YYNGEE.

This chain joins TRBV15 and TRBJ2-5, with 10 bases lining up with TRBD2. CDR1 is LNHNV, CDR2 YYDKDF, per germline (reference sequence). CDR3 length equals 19 residues. The V and J ends lost 5 bases and 0 bases, in that order; junction bases with no gene match: 15. The CDR3, as DNA: TGTGCCACCAGCGGGGAAGGTAGACTAGCGGGCTATGACCAAGAGACCCAGTACTTC. Translated, it gives CATSGEGRLAGYDQETQYF.

The chain uses TRBV20-1 and TRBJ1-2; maybe TRBD1 (5 bases). Trimming removed 6 bases at V and 6 bases at J, with 11 bases between. This CDR3 comprises 11 residues. Looked up from germline, CDR1 is DFQATT and CDR2 is SNEGSKA (reference sequence). The DNA for the CDR3 is TGCAGTGCCGGACGGGGGGATGGCTACACCTTC. As protein: CSAGRGDGYTF.

The V and J genes are TRBV5-1 and TRBJ1-2; the D gene is possibly TRBD1 (5 bases). There are 13 residues in the CDR3. Germline lookup yields CDR1 SGHRS and CDR2 YFSETQ. Trimming cost V 3 bases and J 4 bases, with 10 bases left between them. The chain's CDR3 is CASSSDTGYGYTF. For the CDR3, the DNA is TGCGCCAGCAGCTCAGATACAGGCTATGGCTACACCTTC.

This rearrangement joins TRBV19 to TRBJ2-7; maybe TRBD2 (7 bases). Trimming pared 10 bases from V and 4 bases from J, leaving 17 bases between. The CDR3 spans 13 residues. Germline CDR1 reads LNHDA; CDR2 reads SQIVND (reference sequence). CDR3 protein: CATRRGGSYEQYF. CDR3 nucleotides: TGTGCCACACGGAGGGGGGGATCATACGAGCAGTACTTC.

This chain uses TRBV5-1 with TRBJ2-2; 8 bases are a match to TRBD2. The CDR3 loop spans 15 amino acids. The junction had 7 bases not matched to a gene; V was cut back by 4 bases and J by 5 bases. Germline V lookup: CDR1 SGHRS, CDR2 YFSETQ. CDR3 nucleotides: TGCGCCAGCAGCACAGGGACTAGTATGACCGGGGAGCTGTTTTTT. This codes for CASSTGTSMTGELFF.

The chain combines TRBV7-2 with TRBJ2-3, with D hard to call. The V gene's germline CDR1 is SGHTA and CDR2 FQGNSA. V was pared by 6 bases and J by 5 bases, with 12 bases between. This CDR3 comprises 13 residues. The CDR3 region has the DNA TGTGCCAGCAGTCCTTCAGTTGGAGATACGCAGTATTTT. Protein sequence: CASSPSVGDTQYF. Full variable domain (missing parts from reference TRBV7-2 and TRBJ2-3): GAGVSQSPSNKVTEKGKDVELRCDPISGHTALYWYRQSLGQGLEFLIYFQGNSAPDKSGLPSDRFSAERTGGSVSTLTIQRTQQEDSAVYLCASSPSVGDTQYFGPGTRLTVL.

The chain combines TRBV4-1 with TRBJ2-2; D may be TRBD1 (6 bases). Germline lookup yields CDR1 MGHRA and CDR2 YSYEKL. This CDR3 spans 13 amino acids. V dropped 4 bases and J dropped 9 bases, with 12 bases sitting between them. Written as DNA, the CDR3 is TGCGCCAGCAGCCGAGAGACAGGAAGGGAGCTGTTTTTT. It codes for CASSRETGRELFF.

Only a few counts were recorded for this clone. The same CDR3 also results from other DNA sequences found in this sample. This chain connects TRBV19 to TRBJ2-7, with D maybe TRBD1 (5 bases). Germline V CDR1 and CDR2: LNHDA, SQIVND (reference sequence). V gave up 5 bases and J gave up 3 bases, with 8 bases separating them. The CDR3 contains 12 residues. The CDR3 nucleotides read TGTGCCAGTAGTGACAGAGGCTACGAGCAGTACTTC. Translation: CASSDRGYEQYF.

This chain joins TRBV12-3 or TRBV12-4 and TRBJ2-1; D perhaps matches TRBD1 (6 bases). The V end lost 4 bases, the J end lost 8 bases, and 12 bases lay between the germline ends. The CDR3 totals 13 residues. The CDR3 protein is CASSYRVVYEQFF. The CDR3 nucleotides read TGTGCCAGCAGTTACAGGGTTGTATATGAGCAGTTCTTC.

The chain recombines TRBV7-9 with TRBJ1-1; unclear D gene. Germline assignment: CDR1 SEHNR and CDR2 FQNEAQ (reference sequence). This CDR3 is 13 amino acids long. V was clipped by 1 base and J by 11 bases, with 14 bases between them. In DNA, the CDR3 is TGTGCCAGCAGCTTAGTGGGTGGACTGTGGGCTTTCTTT. This translates into CASSLVGGLWAFF.

This clone was found once. This chain uses TRBV24-1 with TRBJ2-1, with TRBD1 identical over 11 bases. CDR3 size: 18 residues. From germline, CDR1 is KGHDR and CDR2 SFDVKD. The ends lost 5 bases at V and 3 bases at J; junction bases unmatched: 11. The CDR3 is CATSAPRYGTGGYNEQFF. DNA for the CDR3: TGTGCCACCAGTGCCCCTAGGTATGGGACAGGGGGCTACAATGAGCAGTTCTTC.

This clone came up a few times. The sample contains more than one DNA sequence encoding this CDR3. The chain is built from TRBV2 and TRBJ2-7, with TRBD1 matching 7 bases. Trimming took 2 bases from V and 1 from J; bases not matched to a gene: 2. CDR1 and CDR2 from the germline V gene are SNHLY and FYNNEI. The CDR3 consists of 14 residues. The CDR3 here is CASSEQGESYEQYF. CDR3 in DNA: TGTGCCAGCAGTGAACAGGGGGAATCCTACGAGCAGTACTTC. The variable domain in full, completed from reference TRBV2 and TRBJ2-7, reads EPEVTQTPSHQVTQMGQEVILRCVPISNHLYFYWYRQILGQKVEFLVSFYNNEISEKSEIFDDQFSVERPDGSNFTLKIRSTKLEDSAMYFCASSEQGESYEQYFGPGTRLTVT.

The V and J genes are TRBV7-9 and TRBJ2-2; maybe TRBD1 (8 bases). Germline values: CDR1 SEHNR, CDR2 FQNEAQ (reference sequence). CDR3 length equals 17 residues. Trimming took 5 bases from V and 1 from J, leaving 17 bases between them. The CDR3 DNA sequence: TGTGCCAGCAGCCCCAGGGGGCTAGCGGTGAACACCGGGGAGCTGTTTTTT. Amino acid sequence: CASSPRGLAVNTGELFF.

The rearrangement links TRBV2 to TRBJ2-7; 7 nucleotides agree with TRBD2. V lost 6 bases, J lost 2 bases, and 4 bases stayed unmatched. The CDR3 spans 13 residues. The germline V gene encodes CDR1 SNHLY and CDR2 FYNNEI. The CDR3 region has the DNA TGTGCCAGCAGACTTAGCGGGCCCTACGAGCAGTACTTC. It specifies CASRLSGPYEQYF.

Worth noting for this clone: At the DNA level, this CDR3 is encoded by other sequences in the same sample as well. The chain carries TRBV9 and TRBJ1-3; 9 bases align to TRBD1. The CDR3 has 16 amino acids. Germline V gives CDR1 SGDLS, CDR2 YYNGEE. The V segment lost 4 bases and the J segment 4 bases; nucleotides outside the gene matches: 9. The CDR3 DNA is TGTGCCAGCAGCCCTAGGGACAGGGCCACCGGAAACACCATATATTTT. It codes for CASSPRDRATGNTIYF.

CDR3 sequence: CASSQRGLGNTIYF. CDR3 nucleotide sequence: TGTGCCAGCAGCCAACGGGGGTTGGGAAACACCATATATTTT. The J gene is TRBJ1-3, the V gene TRBV3-1 (or the pseudogene TRBV3-2); D might be TRBD1 (5 bases). The CDR3 covers 14 residues. Trimming pared 2 bases from V and 4 bases from J, leaving 9 bases between. The germline V gene encodes CDR1 LGHDT and CDR2 YNNKEL (reference sequence).

The gene calls are TRBV6-2 or TRBV6-3 and TRBJ2-7; 7 bases fit TRBD1. Germline V gene lookup returns CDR1 MNHEY and CDR2 SVGEGT. Unmatched junction bases numbered 9, after V lost 2 bases and J lost 2 bases. The CDR3 is 16 residues long. In DNA form, the CDR3 reads TGTGCCAGCAGTTACCCAAAGTACAGGGGACCCTACGAGCAGTACTTC. Protein product: CASSYPKYRGPYEQYF.

The chain recombines TRBV5-8 with TRBJ1-4; the match to TRBD1 covers 9 bases. The length of the CDR3 is 15 residues. Germline V gene data show CDR1 as SGHTS and CDR2 as YDEGEE. The junction had 9 bases not matched to a gene; V was cut back by 5 bases and J by 7 bases. DNA of the CDR3: TGTGCCAGCAGTTACTGGGACAGGGAGGCTGAAAAACTGTTTTTT. Translating it yields CASSYWDREAEKLFF.